This T cell receptor (beta chain) was obtained from a study of blood T cell repertoires in COVID-19. Background on the study: COVID-19 samples, acute and convalescent, were from the United States, Italy and Spain.

Trimming took 7 bases from V and 3 from J, leaving 21 bases between them. Germline loops: CDR1 LNHDA, CDR2 SQIVND (reference sequence). The length of the CDR3 is 16 residues. Study processing details: Cell counts per sample came from amplifying reference gene primers. Only in-frame clones appear in the TCRdb table, and some are missing; sequencing was by immunoSEQ multiplex PCR. From that table come the V and J calls and clone size; the DNA was used to work out D and trimming. The table includes fewer than 150,000 clones, under 85% detected once. The J gene is TRBJ1-2, the V gene TRBV19; the D gene is possibly TRBD1 (6 bases). This receptor was obtained from a human donor in a cohort sampled during active COVID-19. The sample comprised peripheral blood. The CDR3 loop reads CASTPPTGKYHYGYTF. CDR3 coding DNA: TGTGCCAGTACCCCCCCAACAGGGAAGTATCACTATGGCTACACCTTC.